This TCR beta chain was recorded in a study of T cell responses to AZD1222 COVID-19 vaccine. Study-level points and caveats: Repertoires in all cases were sampled only once the peak T cell response had passed. Epitopes outside B.1.351 and B.1.1.7 mutated regions reportedly drew nearly half of spike TCRs.

Profiling relied on immunoSEQ multiplex PCR, and the TCRdb table lists in-frame clones only, not all of them. The sample has 150,000 to 160,000 clones; approximately 87% are singletons. This clone was detected once. The antigen remains undetermined. The source is an adult in good health. Sequenced material: peripheral blood, taken on day 0 of MenACWY control vaccination.

The CDR3 loop is CATAASGAGEETQYF. The CDR3 region has the DNA TGCGCCACCGCCGCTAGCGGGGCCGGGGAAGAGACCCAGTACTTC. The chain uses TRBV5-1 and TRBJ2-5, with 9 bases aligning to TRBD2. This CDR3 contains 15 residues. CDR1 and CDR2 (germline): SGHRS, YFSETQ. After removal of 9 bases from V and 3 bases from J, the junction contained 12 bases not matched to a gene.